The source of this TCR beta chain is a study of blood T cell repertoires in COVID-19. Sequencing used immunoSEQ multiplex PCR; TCRdb keeps in-frame clones, though not all of them. The table records fewer than 350,000 clones, around 86% of them present only once. This sequence was found in a woman aged 60-70 years with active or convalescent COVID-19. Sequencing was performed on peripheral blood.

The CDR3 DNA reads as TGTGCCAGCTCCTTCGGACACTCCTACGAGCAGTACTTC. Residues: CASSFGHSYEQYF. The V and J genes are TRBV12-3 or TRBV12-4 and TRBJ2-7, with D maybe TRBD1 (5 bases). V lost 8 bases and J 0 bases, leaving 11 bases between the germline ends. This CDR3 is 13 amino acids long.